This T cell receptor (beta chain) stems from a study of shared clonotypes between healthy human individuals. The study's findings and limits: Only blood samples were collected, and tissue repertoires likely differ. On the whole, naive subsets had larger estimated richness than memory subsets had.

V lost 2 bases to trimming and J lost 0 bases, with 9 bases between them. Germline V gene data show CDR1 as MDHEN and CDR2 as SYDVKM. This CDR3 spans 15 amino acids. Naive CD8 cells, CD45RO-negative and positively selected for CCR7, excluded terminally differentiated effector memory CD45RA+ cells. Those who donated, Caucasian adults without exception, all lived in Nashville, Tennessee. With respect to this clone: Its matching antigen is unknown.

In the source study's methods: Filtering differed since immunoSEQ provided only junctions, with no quality scores. Generated by immunoSEQ multiplex PCR, the TCRdb table keeps only in-frame clones and is missing some. D and trimming come from the DNA, and the V and J calls and clone size come from that table. In the table there are 600,000 or so clones, roughly 96% of which are singletons. The chain uses TRBV28 and TRBJ2-3; D not resolved. This sequence was found in a woman between 25 and 40 years old in good health. Sequenced input: naive CD8+ T cells sorted from blood. CDR3 sequence reads: CASSLLGGSTDTQYF. The CDR3 nucleotides are TGTGCCAGCAGTTTACTGGGCGGAAGCACAGATACGCAGTATTTT.